One T cell receptor (beta chain) is described in this entry. These data come from a study of blood T cell repertoires in COVID-19. Study-level background: The cDNA or gDNA used as material had been derived from T cells, B-cell-depleted T cells, or PBMCs.

Assay used: immunoSEQ multiplex PCR; TCRdb lists only in-frame clones, some missing. Altogether about 270,000 clones are present, around 93% being singletons, with the ten largest covering 2.8%. Adults between roughly 18 and 89 years of age took part from about 24 US areas. Cohort placement rested on clinical history that participants reported themselves. The V segment lost 2 bases and the J segment 3 bases; nucleotides outside the gene matches: 16. The CDR3 runs 20 residues. Per germline, CDR1 MDHEN and CDR2 SYDVKM. The sample comprised PBMCs or T cells enriched from blood (not recorded which). This receptor was obtained from a man aged 40-49 years who had been exposed to COVID-19. The V and J genes are TRBV28 and TRBJ1-5; 10 bases match TRBD1. CDR3 loop: CASSLPPRTGGLWHNQPQHF. DNA of the CDR3: TGTGCCAGCAGTTTACCCCCTAGGACAGGGGGACTTTGGCACAATCAGCCCCAGCATTTT.